A selection of T cell receptor beta chains follows, all from one sample in a study of shared clonotypes between healthy human individuals. The assay was immunoSEQ multiplex PCR, and TCRdb's table has in-frame clones only and misses some. Seen here are about 980,000 clones, roughly 72% observed once, and the top ten hold around 1.4%. The specimen was memory CD4+ T cells sorted from blood. Receptors were obtained from a man younger than 35 in good health. Both conserved end residues are part of each CDR3. The D gene is left open where the match is weak. The size entry is marked missing in some rows and otherwise reads once, few, many or a size class.

-	TRBV18	TRBJ1-4	17	-	TGTGCCAGCTCACTCGCATTTTTGGGGGTTAAGTCGGAAAAACTGTTTTTT	CASSLAFLGVKSEKLFF
TRBD1	TRBV25-1	TRBJ2-1	15	-	TGTGCCAGCAGTGATTGGGACAGGGCCTACAATGAGCAGTTCTTC	CASSDWDRAYNEQFF
TRBD1	TRBV30	TRBJ1-2	16	-	TGTGCCTGGAGTGAGACGGACAGGGGAATACACTATGGCTACACCTTC	CAWSETDRGIHYGYTF
-	TRBV27	TRBJ2-3	13	-	TGTGCCAGCAGTTTTTACTCCACAGATACGCAGTATTTT	CASSFYSTDTQYF
TRBD1	TRBV2	TRBJ2-7	15	-	TGTGCCAGCAGTGAATCCCAGACAGGGGGTAACGAGCAGTACTTC	CASSESQTGGNEQYF
-	TRBV27	TRBJ1-2	13	-	TGTGCCAGCAGTTTTAGACGGCAGAGTGGCTACACCTTC	CASSFRRQSGYTF
-	TRBV5-4	TRBJ1-1	16	once	TGTGCCAGCAGCTTGTACCCCCCTGGGATGAACACTGAAGCTTTCTTT	CASSLYPPGMNTEAFF
-	TRBV5-6	TRBJ2-1	14	-	TGTGCCAGCAGCCTCACGTTATCCTACAATGAGCAGTTCTTC	CASSLTLSYNEQFF
-	TRBV18	TRBJ2-6	18	-	TGTGCCAGCTCACCATTGGGCGGGGGCCTCTCTGGGGCCAACGTCCTGACTTTC	CASSPLGGGLSGANVLTF
TRBD1	TRBV4-1	TRBJ2-3	15	-	TGCGCCAGCAGCTACAGGGGACAGGGAACAGATACGCAGTATTTT	CASSYRGQGTDTQYF
TRBD1	TRBV5-1	TRBJ2-3	17	-	TGCGCCAGCAGCTCATTCGTCGGGACAGGGGGCCCAGATACGCAGTATTTT	CASSSFVGTGGPDTQYF
-	TRBV11-2	TRBJ2-1	16	-	TGTGCCAGCAGCCTACCCTGGGAGAGTACTCCTAACCAGCAGTTCTTC	CASSLPWESTPNQQFF
TRBD1	TRBV18	TRBJ1-2	14	-	TGTGCCAGCTCACAATGGACAGGGTCCGGGGGCTACACCTTC	CASSQWTGSGGYTF
-	TRBV6-6	TRBJ2-7	15	few	TGTGCCAGCAGTTACGGCTTTCAAATAAACTACGAGCAGTACTTC	CASSYGFQINYEQYF
-	TRBV11-2	TRBJ2-3	14	-	TGTGCCAGCAGCTTTGGCTATTCCACAGATACGCAGTATTTT	CASSFGYSTDTQYF
TRBD1	TRBV6-5	TRBJ1-4	14	-	TGTGCCAGCAGGACAGGGGCCGTAGGTGAAAAACTGTTTTTT	CASRTGAVGEKLFF
-	TRBV5-6	TRBJ1-2	15	-	TGTGCCAGCAGCTCGGGCGGGGACCCCTGGTATGGCTACACCTTC	CASSSGGDPWYGYTF
-	TRBV4-1	TRBJ1-4	17	-	TGCGCCAGCAGCCAAGATTTAGACAGCGCAACTAATGAAAAACTGTTTTTT	CASSQDLDSATNEKLFF
-	TRBV6-5	TRBJ1-2	10	few	TGTGCCACCCGTGACGGGGGCTACACCTTC	CATRDGGYTF
-	TRBV6-5	TRBJ1-1	13	-	TGTGCCAGCACCGAGGCGATGAACACTGAAGCTTTCTTT	CASTEAMNTEAFF
TRBD1	TRBV30	TRBJ2-2	13	-	TGTGCCTGGGGTTCACAGGGGGCCGGGGAGCTGTTTTTT	CAWGSQGAGELFF
TRBD2	TRBV5-1	TRBJ2-7	15	-	TGCGCCAGCAGCGTAACTAGCGGGGGGAGTAGTGAGCAGTACTTC	CASSVTSGGSSEQYF
-	TRBV10-2	TRBJ1-5	14	-	TGCGCCAGCAGTGAAAACCCCAGTAATCAGCCCCAGCATTTT	CASSENPSNQPQHF
-	TRBV5-1	TRBJ1-6	13	once	TGCGCCAGCAGCTTGGAGGTGGGTTCACCCCTCCACTTT	CASSLEVGSPLHF
-	TRBV15	TRBJ2-1	11	-	TGTGCCACCAGCAGAGACAATGAGCAGTTCTTC	CATSRDNEQFF
-	TRBV19	TRBJ1-1	15	-	TGTGCCAGTAGTATAACAAACAGGGCGGGCACTGAAGCTTTCTTT	CASSITNRAGTEAFF
-	TRBV30	TRBJ1-1	17	-	TGTGCCTGGGAGAGTGGGGTGTCCCGGGGCCGGAACACTGAAGCTTTCTTT	CAWESGVSRGRNTEAFF
TRBD2	TRBV29-1	TRBJ2-5	14	-	TGCAGCGTTGAACTAGCGGGGGGGTTGGAGACCCAGTACTTC	CSVELAGGLETQYF
-	TRBV6-1	TRBJ1-4	10	-	TGTGCCAGCGAACTCGAAAAACTGTTTTTT	CASELEKLFF
TRBD1	TRBV12-5	TRBJ1-3	16	-	TGTGCTAGTGGTTTTGGACAGGGGGCCTCTGGAAACACCATATATTTT	CASGFGQGASGNTIYF
-	TRBV5-6	TRBJ2-1	14	once	TGTGCCAGCAGAGTCCATAACAGAGACAATGAGCAGTTCTTC	CASRVHNRDNEQFF
-	TRBV10-3	TRBJ1-3	13	-	TGTGCCATCAGTGAGGCATCCGGAAACACCATATATTTT	CAISEASGNTIYF
-	TRBV5-1	TRBJ2-7	14	-	TGCGCCAGCAGCTTTGGACTGCCCTCCTACGAGCAGTACTTC	CASSFGLPSYEQYF
-	TRBV10-3	TRBJ1-5	15	-	TGTGCCATCAGTGATGATGGGGGGGCTGGGCAGCCCCAGCATTTT	CAISDDGGAGQPQHF
-	TRBV23-1	TRBJ1-5	17	-	TGCGCCAGCAGTCATGGAGACAGTGGTAATGGCAATCAGCCCCAGCATTTT	CASSHGDSGNGNQPQHF
-	TRBV29-1	TRBJ1-1	13	-	TGCAGCGGGGGGATTAACTTGAACACTGAAGCTTTCTTT	CSGGINLNTEAFF
-	TRBV30	TRBJ1-1	14	-	TGTGCCTGGAGTGGCAACAGGCTGAACACTGAAGCTTTCTTT	CAWSGNRLNTEAFF
-	TRBV6-5	TRBJ2-7	14	-	TGTGCCAGCAGTTACTCGAGAGGGGCCTACGAGCAGTACTTC	CASSYSRGAYEQYF
-	TRBV2	TRBJ1-3	15	-	TGTGCCAGCAGTGCCCCGGCGGGCTCTGGAAACACCATATATTTT	CASSAPAGSGNTIYF
TRBD2	TRBV10-3	TRBJ2-3	14	-	TGTGCCATGAGTTTAGCGGGAGGAGCAGATACGCAGTATTTT	CAMSLAGGADTQYF
-	TRBV6-1	TRBJ2-1	14	once	TGTGCCAGCGGACGAATGACAGAATACAATGAGCAGTTCTTC	CASGRMTEYNEQFF
-	TRBV5-1	TRBJ1-4	15	-	TGCGCCAGCAGCTTGAATCTGGTCTCGGGTGAAAAACTGTTTTTT	CASSLNLVSGEKLFF
TRBD1	TRBV9	TRBJ1-2	12	-	TGTGCCAGCAGCGGCGGGACAGGCGTAGCGATCTTC	CASSGGTGVAIF
-	TRBV5-1	TRBJ2-2	14	-	TGCGCCAGCAGCTTGGGTTCGAACACCGGGGAGCTGTTTTTT	CASSLGSNTGELFF
-	TRBV7-2	TRBJ2-5	13	-	TGTGCCAGCAGCCCTCGGGGACAAGAGACCCAGTACTTC	CASSPRGQETQYF
-	TRBV6-7	TRBJ1-2	12	few	TGTGCCAGCACGGCCCTTATCTATGGCTACACCTTC	CASTALIYGYTF
TRBD2	TRBV29-1	TRBJ2-3	13	-	TGCAGCGTTGAGCTAGCGGGAGGGATTACGCAGTATTTT	CSVELAGGITQYF
-	TRBV1	TRBJ2-7	16	-	TGCACCAGCAGCCAACCGGACGAGGCTAGCAGTTCCGAGCAGTACTTC	CTSSQPDEASSSEQYF
-	TRBV5-4	TRBJ2-2	15	few	TGTGCCAGCAGCCAATATGTGAAGGACACCGGGGAGCTGTTTTTT	CASSQYVKDTGELFF
-	TRBV28	TRBJ2-3	14	-	TGTGCCAGCAGTCCCAGGGGGGGTACAGATACGCAGTATTTT	CASSPRGGTDTQYF
-	TRBV18	TRBJ2-3	15	-	TGTGCCAGCTCACCACCTCGTCGCGCCGGGGATACGCAGTATTTT	CASSPPRRAGDTQYF
-	TRBV5-1	TRBJ2-6	19	few	TGCGCCAGCAGCCCCGGGATGGCCAGGGGTTTATCTGGGGCCAACGTCCTGACTTTC	CASSPGMARGLSGANVLTF
-	TRBV30	TRBJ1-1	14	-	TGTGCCTGGAGTGTAGCTTGGGGAGGCACTGAAGCTTTCTTT	CAWSVAWGGTEAFF
TRBD2	TRBV4-1	TRBJ2-1	18	-	TGCGCCAGCAGCCAAGATCGAAGCGGGAGGGCCATCTACAATGAGCAGTTCTTC	CASSQDRSGRAIYNEQFF
TRBD1	TRBV9	TRBJ1-1	16	few	TGTGCCAGCAGCATAGGACAGGGGCGGATGAACACTGAAGCTTTCTTT	CASSIGQGRMNTEAFF
TRBD2	TRBV30	TRBJ2-7	14	-	TGTGCCTGGGGCTTGGTGGGAGGGCCGCGGGAGCAGTACTTC	CAWGLVGGPREQYF
-	TRBV11-2	TRBJ2-7	13	-	TGTGCCAGCAGCTTTCGGCAGGGGTACGAGCAGTACTTC	CASSFRQGYEQYF